This TCR beta chain emerged from a study of blood T cell repertoires in COVID-19. Across the study: The samples span acute and convalescent COVID-19 from the United States, Italy and Spain. PBMCs, B-cell-depleted T cells, or T cells provided the cDNA or gDNA that made up the material.

In the original analysis: Estimated nucleated cell counts came from reference gene primer amplification. Sequencing used immunoSEQ multiplex PCR; TCRdb keeps in-frame clones, though not all of them. Clonal size and the V and J genes are those of that table, whereas D and trimming came from the DNA. The table includes hundreds of thousands of clones, about nine tenths detected once. V was trimmed by 6 bases and J by 5 bases, leaving 13 bases between them. Germline CDR1 is MNHEY and CDR2 is SVGAGI. The CDR3 sequence is 13 residues long. The clonotype originates from a woman aged 30 to 39 with active or convalescent COVID-19. The sequenced sample was peripheral blood. The gene calls are TRBV6-5 and TRBJ1-2; a weak D match, TRBD1 (5 bases). DNA for the CDR3: TGTGCCAGCAGAGCCCCAGGGCAGTATGGCTACACCTTC. Amino acid sequence: CASRAPGQYGYTF.